Below, 10 T cell receptor beta chains from the same sample are listed, as sequenced in a study of T cells in Graves' hyperthyroidism and ophthalmopathy. The TCR beta CDR3 regions underwent amplification using RNA transcripts as the source. First-round RT-PCR targeting the TCR CDR3 was performed with the HTBI primer set. TCRdb itself ran the multiplex PCR reads through MiXCR, one entry per CDR3 protein. The table records fewer than 650,000 distinct CDR3 sequences, under 15% of them present only once. Sequencing was done on a sample of blood. Receptors were obtained from a woman aged 40-49 years with Graves' ophthalmopathy.

The chain uses TRBV28 and TRBJ1-1, with D possibly TRBD1 on 5 matching bases. V was trimmed by 6 bases and J by 7 bases, leaving 30 bases between them. The CDR3 is 18 residues long. Germline V CDR1 and CDR2: MDHEN, SYDVKM. The CDR3 loop reads CASSYIRSGLSGGIEAFF. The CDR3 DNA follows: TGTGCCAGCAGCTACATACGGTCGGGACTCTCAGGCGGGATTGAAGCTTTCTTT.

The chain links TRBV29-1 to TRBJ2-5; 7 nucleotides match TRBD2. CDR1 SQVTM and CDR2 ANQGSEA come from the germline V gene. Trimming removed 3 bases from V and 1 base from J; junction bases left unmatched: 2. The CDR3 totals 13 residues. CDR3 nucleotides: TGCAGCGTTGACAGGGAGGGCCAAGAGACCCAGTACTTC. It codes for CSVDREGQETQYF.

This clonotype was seen at least ten times. V and J are TRBV28 and TRBJ2-7, with TRBD1 matching 9 bases. Germline trimming cut 5 bases from V and 1 base from J; bases unmatched to any gene: 9. CDR1 is MDHEN, CDR2 SYDVKM, per germline. This CDR3 is built from 16 residues. CDR3 coding DNA: TGTGCCAGCAGTCCAACGGGACAGGGAAGGTCCTACGAGCAGTACTTC. This translates into CASSPTGQGRSYEQYF.

The rearrangement links TRBV6-1 to TRBJ2-5, with 7 positions matching TRBD2. CDR1 is MNHNS and CDR2 is SASEGT in the germline V gene. The V segment lost 5 bases and the J segment 0 bases; nucleotides outside the gene matches: 6. The CDR3 has 15 residues. The CDR3 bases are TGTGCCAGCAGTCTAACTAGCGACTACCAAGAGACCCAGTACTTC. The encoded protein is CASSLTSDYQETQYF.

This clonotype came up many times. The chain employs TRBV6-2 or TRBV6-3 and TRBJ2-7; 11 bases fit TRBD2. CDR3 length: 15 amino acids. Germline CDR1 reads MNHEY; CDR2 reads SVGEGT. Trimming at V came to 6 bases and at J to 5 bases, leaving 9 bases not matched to a gene. CDR3 sequence: CASRPIAGGPDEQYF. The DNA of the CDR3 is TGTGCCAGCAGGCCCATAGCGGGAGGGCCCGACGAGCAGTACTTC.

Ten or more counts support this clonotype. This chain links TRBV11-2 with TRBJ2-2; 7 nucleotides agree with TRBD1. The CDR3 loop spans 15 amino acids. Germline V lookup: CDR1 SGHAT, CDR2 FQNNGV. V gave up 5 bases and J gave up 4 bases; unmatched junction bases: 7. The CDR3 region is CASSPPDRATGELFF. The CDR3 coding sequence is TGTGCCAGCAGCCCGCCCGACAGGGCCACCGGGGAGCTGTTTTTT.

This clonotype was counted many times. V gene TRBV29-1 combines with J gene TRBJ2-5; 9 bases fit TRBD1. With 4 bases clipped from V and 5 bases from J, the junction kept 5 bases outside the gene matches. This CDR3 has 13 residues. Germline V gene data show CDR1 as SQVTM and CDR2 as ANQGSEA. CDR3 loop: CSVGTGESETQYF. Written as DNA, the CDR3 is TGCAGCGTTGGGACAGGGGAGTCCGAGACCCAGTACTTC.

This clonotype showed up just a few times. The chain is built from TRBV12-3 or TRBV12-4 and TRBJ2-3; D is possibly TRBD1 or TRBD2 (5 bases each). The CDR3 loop spans 18 amino acids. V shed 3 bases and J shed 5 bases, with 24 bases lying between them. This CDR3 is CASSFILGPTPGIDTQYF. The CDR3 DNA sequence: TGTGCCAGCAGTTTCATCCTGGGACCAACCCCAGGGATAGATACGCAGTATTTT.

The chain couples TRBV2 to TRBJ1-1; TRBD1 agrees at 7 bases. The CDR3 spans 13 residues. The V gene end was trimmed by 3 bases and the J gene end by 5 bases; junction bases not matched to a gene: 3. Germline V gene data show CDR1 as SNHLY and CDR2 as FYNNEI. The CDR3 nucleotides read TGTGCCAGCAGTGACCTCAGGGGGACTGAAGCTTTCTTT. Its translation: CASSDLRGTEAFF.

This clonotype occurred many times. This chain connects TRBV6-2 or TRBV6-3 to TRBJ2-7, with TRBD2 matching 10 bases. Germline CDR1 is MNHEY and CDR2 is SVGEGT. The trim removed 6 bases at V and 3 bases at J, leaving 2 bases unmatched. CDR3 size: 13 residues. The CDR3 loop reads CASSGTSVYEQYF. For the CDR3, the DNA is TGTGCCAGCAGCGGGACTAGCGTCTACGAGCAGTACTTC.